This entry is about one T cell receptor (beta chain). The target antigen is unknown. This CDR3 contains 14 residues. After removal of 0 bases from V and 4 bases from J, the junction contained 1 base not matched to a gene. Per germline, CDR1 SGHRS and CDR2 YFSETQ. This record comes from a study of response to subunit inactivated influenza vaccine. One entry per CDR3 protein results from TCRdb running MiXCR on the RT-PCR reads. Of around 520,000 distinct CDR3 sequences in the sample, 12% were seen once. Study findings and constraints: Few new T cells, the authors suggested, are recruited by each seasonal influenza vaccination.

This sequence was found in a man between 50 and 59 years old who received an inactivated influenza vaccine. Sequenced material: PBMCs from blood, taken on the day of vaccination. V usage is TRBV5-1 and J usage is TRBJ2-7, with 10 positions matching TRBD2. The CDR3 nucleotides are TGCGCCAGCAGCTTGGGTAGCGGGAGGTACGAGCAGTACTTC. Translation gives CASSLGSGRYEQYF. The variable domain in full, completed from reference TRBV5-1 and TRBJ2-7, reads KAGVTQTPRYLIKTRGQQVTLSCSPISGHRSVSWYQQTPGQGLQFLFEYFSETQRNKGNFPGRFSGRQFSNSRSEMNVSTLELGDSALYLCASSLGSGRYEQYFGPGTRLTVT.